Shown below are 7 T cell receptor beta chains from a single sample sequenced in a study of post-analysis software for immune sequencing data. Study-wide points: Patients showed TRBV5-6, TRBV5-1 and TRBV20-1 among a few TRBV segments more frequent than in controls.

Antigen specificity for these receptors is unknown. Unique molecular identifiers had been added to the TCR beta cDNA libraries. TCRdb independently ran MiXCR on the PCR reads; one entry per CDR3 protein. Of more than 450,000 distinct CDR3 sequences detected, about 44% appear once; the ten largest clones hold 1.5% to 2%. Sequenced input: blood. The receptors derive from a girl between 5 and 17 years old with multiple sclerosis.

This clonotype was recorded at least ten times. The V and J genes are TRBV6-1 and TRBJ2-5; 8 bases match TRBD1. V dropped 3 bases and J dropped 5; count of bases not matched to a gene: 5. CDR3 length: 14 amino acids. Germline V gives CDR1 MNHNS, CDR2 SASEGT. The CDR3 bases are TGTGCCAGCAGTGAGGACAGGGATGAGGAGACCCAGTACTTC. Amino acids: CASSEDRDEETQYF.

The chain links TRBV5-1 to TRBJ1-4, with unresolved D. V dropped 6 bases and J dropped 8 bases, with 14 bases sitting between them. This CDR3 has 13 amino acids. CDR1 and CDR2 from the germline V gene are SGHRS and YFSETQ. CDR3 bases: TGCGCCAGCAAGGAGGCAGAGGAGGAAAAACTGTTTTTT. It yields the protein CASKEAEEEKLFF.

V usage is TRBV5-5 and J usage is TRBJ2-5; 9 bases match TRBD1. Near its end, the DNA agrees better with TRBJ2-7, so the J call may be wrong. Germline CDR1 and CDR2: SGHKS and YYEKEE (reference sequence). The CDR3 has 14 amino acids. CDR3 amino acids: CASRTPGQGYEQYF. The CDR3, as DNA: TGTGCCAGCAGGACTCCGGGACAGGGATACGAGCAGTACTTC.

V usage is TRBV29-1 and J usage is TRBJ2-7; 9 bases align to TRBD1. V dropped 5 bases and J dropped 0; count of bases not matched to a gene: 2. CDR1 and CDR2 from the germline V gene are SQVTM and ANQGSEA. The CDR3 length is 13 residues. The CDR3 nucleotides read TGCAGCGTTAGGACAGGGGTCTCCTACGAGCAGTACTTC. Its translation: CSVRTGVSYEQYF.

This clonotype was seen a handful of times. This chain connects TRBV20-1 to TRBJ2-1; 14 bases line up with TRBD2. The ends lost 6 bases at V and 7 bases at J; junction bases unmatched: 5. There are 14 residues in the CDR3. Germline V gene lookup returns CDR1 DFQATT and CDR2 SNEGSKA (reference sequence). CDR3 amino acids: CSAQGLAGVNEQFF. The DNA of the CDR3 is TGCAGTGCCCAGGGACTAGCGGGAGTGAATGAGCAGTTCTTC.

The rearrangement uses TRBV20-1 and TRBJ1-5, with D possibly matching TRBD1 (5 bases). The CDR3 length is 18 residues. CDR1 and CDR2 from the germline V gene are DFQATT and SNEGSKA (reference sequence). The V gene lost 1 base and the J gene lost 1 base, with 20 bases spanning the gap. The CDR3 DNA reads TGCAGTGCTAGAGGCGAGGGCGGCAGGGAGGGGAGCAATCAGCCCCAGCATTTT. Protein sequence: CSARGEGGREGSNQPQHF.

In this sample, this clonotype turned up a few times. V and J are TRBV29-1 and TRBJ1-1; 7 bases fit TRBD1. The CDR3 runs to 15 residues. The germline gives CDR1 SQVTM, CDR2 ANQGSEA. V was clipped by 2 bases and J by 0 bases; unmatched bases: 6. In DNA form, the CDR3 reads TGCAGCGTTGAACGCCCGGACAGGCTGAACACTGAAGCTTTCTTT. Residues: CSVERPDRLNTEAFF.